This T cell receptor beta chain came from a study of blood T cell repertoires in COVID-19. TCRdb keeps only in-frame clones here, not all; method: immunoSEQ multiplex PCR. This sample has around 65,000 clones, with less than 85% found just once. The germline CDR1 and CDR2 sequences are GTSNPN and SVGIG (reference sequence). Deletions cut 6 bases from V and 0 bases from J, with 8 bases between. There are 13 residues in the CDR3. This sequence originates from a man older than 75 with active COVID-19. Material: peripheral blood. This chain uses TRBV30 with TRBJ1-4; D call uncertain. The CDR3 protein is CACTLATNEKLFF. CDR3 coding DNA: TGTGCCTGTACCCTAGCAACTAATGAAAAACTGTTTTTT. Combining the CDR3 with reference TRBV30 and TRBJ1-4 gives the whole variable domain SQTIHQWPATLVQPVGSPLSLECTVEGTSNPNLYWYRQAAGRGLQLLFYSVGIGQISSEVPQNLSASRPQDRQFILSSKKLLLSDSGFYLCACTLATNEKLFFGSGTQLSVL.